Presented here are 13 T cell receptor beta chains from one specimen sequenced in a study of T-cell memory formation after mild COVID-19. TCRdb fed the 5' RACE reads into MiXCR, producing one record per CDR3 protein. The table lists about 290,000 distinct CDR3 sequences, around a sixth of them singletons. The sequenced sample was PBMCs or a T cell subset sorted from them (not recorded which). All receptors come from a man aged 18 to 30 who had mild COVID-19 (a few samples of this study predate the infection). Cell type and time point are not known.

This clonotype occurred many times. The chain is built from TRBV20-1 and TRBJ1-5; unclear D gene. CDR1 and CDR2 (germline): DFQATT, SNEGSKA (reference sequence). Between the trimmed V and J ends, which lost 0 bases and 4 bases, there was a span of 7 bases. The CDR3 has 13 residues. This CDR3 reads CSARDSGNQPQHF. In DNA form, the CDR3 reads TGCAGTGCTAGAGACAGCGGAAATCAGCCCCAGCATTTT.

The chain links TRBV6-5 to TRBJ1-1; no clear D gene. This CDR3 spans 13 amino acids. Germline V gene sequence: CDR1 MNHEY, CDR2 SVGAGI. V lost 3 bases and J 1 base, leaving 6 bases between the germline ends. The chain's CDR3 is CASSYIRNTEAFF. The CDR3 bases are TGTGCCAGCAGTTATATCAGGAACACTGAAGCTTTCTTT.

This clonotype was seen only a few times. The chain carries TRBV7-3 and TRBJ1-2, with TRBD1 matching over 7 bases. CDR1 is SGHTA, CDR2 FQGTGA, per germline. This CDR3 is built from 13 residues. Trimming took 2 bases from V and 7 from J; bases not matched to a gene: 4. For the CDR3, the DNA is TGTGCCAGCAGCTTAGACAGGGATGCTGGCTACACCTTC. It yields the protein CASSLDRDAGYTF.

The chain recombines TRBV7-6 with TRBJ2-1, with D possibly being TRBD1 (5 bases). Deletions cut 1 base from V and 0 bases from J, with 13 bases between. Germline CDR1 and CDR2: SGHVS and FNYEAQ. The length of the CDR3 is 17 residues. The CDR3, as DNA: TGTGCCAGCAGCTTAGTATACAGGTCCCTCTCCTACAATGAGCAGTTCTTC. Translated, it gives CASSLVYRSLSYNEQFF.

This clonotype was counted ten times or more. This chain uses TRBV12-3 or TRBV12-4 with TRBJ1-1; D remains ambiguous. V lost 3 bases to trimming and J lost 10 bases, with 15 bases between them. The CDR3 has 13 residues. CDR3 in amino acids: CASSFSAGYTAFF. The CDR3 DNA is TGTGCCAGCAGTTTTTCGGCAGGTTATACAGCTTTCTTT.

This clonotype was counted a few times. This rearrangement joins TRBV7-2 to TRBJ2-5, with D possibly being TRBD1 or TRBD2 (5 bases each). V lost 7 bases to trimming and J lost 9 bases, with 21 bases between them. Germline V gene sequence: CDR1 SGHTA, CDR2 FQGNSA. There are 14 residues in the CDR3. CDR3 amino acids: CASTSRGARTSQYF. CDR3 nucleotide sequence: TGTGCCAGCACCTCCCGGGGCGCGCGGACTTCCCAGTACTTC.

Concerning this clonotype itself: With a much larger clone just one base away, this may be a read error. The chain is built from TRBV6-6 and TRBJ2-6; D is ambiguous. In germline, CDR1 is MNHNY, CDR2 SVGAGI (reference sequence). Trimming stripped 6 bases from V and 0 bases from J, with 3 bases between. This CDR3 comprises 13 residues. The CDR3 DNA is TGTGCCAGCAGGCACTCTGGGGCCAACGTCCTGACTTTC. It yields the protein CASRHSGANVLTF.

The chain links TRBV27 to TRBJ2-7, with 8 nucleotides matching TRBD2. V trimming: 7 bases; J trimming: 6 bases; junction bases outside the gene matches: 11. Germline V CDR1 and CDR2: MNHEY, SMNVEV (reference sequence). This CDR3 is built from 14 residues. CDR3 region: CASNAGGPFSEQYF. The CDR3 DNA reads as TGTGCCAGCAATGCGGGGGGCCCCTTCTCCGAGCAGTACTTC.

V usage is TRBV29-1 and J usage is TRBJ2-5; D is possibly TRBD2 (6 bases). Germline values: CDR1 SQVTM, CDR2 ANQGSEA. The CDR3 totals 11 residues. As DNA, the CDR3 is TGCAGTTTCGGAGGGGAAGAGACCCAGTACTTC. This sequence encodes CSFGGEETQYF.

In this sample, this clonotype turned up a few times. The chain combines TRBV6-2 or TRBV6-3 with TRBJ1-1; 8 bases are a match to TRBD1. V trimming: 6 bases; J trimming: 5 bases; junction bases outside the gene matches: 5. The CDR3 length is 13 residues. Per germline, CDR1 MNHEY and CDR2 SVGEGT. The CDR3 region is CASSKQGGTEAFF. As DNA, the CDR3 is TGTGCCAGCAGCAAACAGGGGGGGACTGAAGCTTTCTTT.

This clonotype was recorded a few times. The chain carries TRBV5-4 and TRBJ1-1, with D unresolved. This CDR3 region has 12 residues. V lost 0 bases and J lost 4, with 4 bases in between. The germline V gene has CDR1 SGHNT and CDR2 YYREEE (reference sequence). The CDR3 reads CASSLGSTEAFF. DNA for the CDR3: TGTGCCAGCAGCTTGGGGAGCACTGAAGCTTTCTTT.

V is TRBV7-2 and J is TRBJ2-5; weak D call: TRBD1 (5 bases). Germline CDR1 is SGHTA and CDR2 is FQGNSA. The CDR3 is made up of 13 amino acids. Trimming pared 8 bases from V and 1 base from J, leaving 11 bases between. The DNA of the CDR3 is TGTGCCAGCTTCGACAGAACCCAAGAGACCCAGTACTTC. Protein sequence: CASFDRTQETQYF.

The gene calls are TRBV9 and TRBJ2-3, with D perhaps matching TRBD2 (6 bases). The CDR3 spans 16 residues. Deletions cut 1 base from V and 5 bases from J, with 17 bases between. Germline V gene sequence: CDR1 SGDLS, CDR2 YYNGEE. CDR3 in amino acids: CASSVSPVPGRDTQYF. The CDR3 DNA reads as TGTGCCAGCAGCGTATCCCCAGTCCCCGGGAGAGATACGCAGTATTTT. Together with reference TRBV9 and TRBJ2-3, the CDR3 gives the full variable domain: DSGVTQTPKHLITATGQRVTLRCSPRSGDLSVYWYQQSLDQGLQFLIQYYNGEERAKGNILERFSAQQFPDLHSELNLSSLELGDSALYFCASSVSPVPGRDTQYFGPGTRLTVL.